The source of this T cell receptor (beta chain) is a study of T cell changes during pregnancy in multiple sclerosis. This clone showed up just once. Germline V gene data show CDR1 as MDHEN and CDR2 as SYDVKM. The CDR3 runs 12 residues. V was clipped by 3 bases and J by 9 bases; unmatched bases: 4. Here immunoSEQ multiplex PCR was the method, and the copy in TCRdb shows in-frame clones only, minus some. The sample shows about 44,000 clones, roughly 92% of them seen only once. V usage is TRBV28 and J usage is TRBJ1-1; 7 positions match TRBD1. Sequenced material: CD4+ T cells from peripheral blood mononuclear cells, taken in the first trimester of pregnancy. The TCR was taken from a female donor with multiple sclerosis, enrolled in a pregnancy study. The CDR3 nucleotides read TGTGCCAGCAGTTTGGGACAGCCTAAAGCTTTCTTT. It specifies CASSLGQPKAFF. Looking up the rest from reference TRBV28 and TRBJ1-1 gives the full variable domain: DVKVTQSSRYLVKRTGEKVFLECVQDMDHENMFWYRQDPGLGLRLIYFSYDVKMKEKGDIPEGYSVSREKKERFSLILESASTNQTSMYLCASSLGQPKAFFGQGTRLTVV.